The source of this TCR beta chain is a study of T cell responses to AZD1222 COVID-19 vaccine. This clone showed up just once. The repertoire was sequenced with immunoSEQ multiplex PCR; TCRdb's copy has only in-frame clones and lacks some. The sample lists roughly 130,000 clones, approximately 85% seen once, with about 1.5% in the top ten. Looked up from germline, CDR1 is LNHDA and CDR2 is SQIVND (reference sequence). Unmatched junction bases numbered 11, after V lost 3 bases and J lost 5 bases. The CDR3 totals 16 residues. This clonotype was obtained from an adult in good health. The input for sequencing was peripheral blood, taken on day 0 of AZD1222 vaccination. V and J are TRBV19 and TRBJ2-5; TRBD2 matches at 8 bases. CDR3 sequence: CASSMMLAGKVETQYF. For the CDR3, the DNA is TGTGCCAGTAGTATGATGCTAGCGGGTAAAGTGGAGACCCAGTACTTC.